A selection of T cell receptor beta chains follows, all from one sample in a study of technical replicates of blood from a few donors. The assay was immunoSEQ multiplex PCR, and TCRdb's table has in-frame clones only and misses some. The sample shows more than 12,000 clones, 84% of them seen only once. The specimen sequenced was PBMCs. The origin of the receptors is a human donor in good health. CDR3s leave out the opening cysteine and the closing phenylalanine or tryptophan.

CDR3aa	v_gene
AISERERSYNEQF	TRBV10-3
ASSQDGTGNQPQH	TRBV4-1
ASRLGQIFYGYT	TRBV12-2
ASSSIQGSGELF	TRBV7-8
ASRTTGGSNQPQH	TRBV19
ASSRTSGDYNEQF	TRBV4-2
SVDPRVTDTQY	TRBV29-1
ASSITGVPLYEQY	TRBV5-1
ASSLETAFNTEAF	TRBV5-1
AWIGENYEQY	TRBV30
ASSTLREGGNEQF	TRBV5-1
ASSYPGLAGVASYNEQF	TRBV5-1
SVGGLAENTGELF	TRBV29-1
ASSLGDRDPVETQY	TRBV7-9
ASSLVQGNTGELF	TRBV7-9
ASSELGENIQY	TRBV2
AISPQEGMNTEAF	TRBV10-3
ASSIGSAGRQETQY	TRBV5-1
ASSLQSSYNEQF	TRBV5-1
ASSIESSVYNEQF	TRBV19
ASSPSLAGSYEQY	TRBV10-1
ASSPPGADTQY	TRBV18
AISDTQGLGHGYT	TRBV10-3
ASSFASGDPSIQY	TRBV7-2
ASMGRRGYTGELF	TRBV19
ASSLQGNGNYGYT	TRBV5-5
AISAGTGVETQY	TRBV10-3
ASSADRDGEQF	TRBV7-3
ATSRDNLAGDTQY	TRBV15
ASSLVGREDEQY	TRBV5-6
AWSTGSETQY	TRBV30
ASSPAGEARQGYT	TRBV18
ASSQDTLRAGGPPDTQY	TRBV4-2
ASSVADSGNTIY	TRBV9
AIRTSGRPLDEQF	TRBV10-3
ASSEGLAGSYEQY	TRBV6-1
ASTAPRDNNQPQH	TRBV19
ASSPSQREQNYNEQF	TRBV9
ASSEQTGGSPLH	TRBV10-1
ASSDPRDSYTGELF	TRBV6-1
ASSNLAGVTETQY	TRBV11-1
ASSSPGGARDEQY	TRBV27
ASSPGVYGGEETQY	TRBV5-4
ASSEQGAHTGELF	TRBV2
AISVGADTEAF	TRBV10-3
SVGSGTGSNQPQH	TRBV29-1
ASSSLDRGSGELF	TRBV28
ASSIHLGTRQETQY	TRBV19
ASSLTSGDSYNEQF	TRBV4-2
ASSLTRKGDTEAF	TRBV6-5
ASSLAGQAGNTGELF	TRBV7-6
ASSVDWTSGSYSTDTQY	TRBV9
ASSYSRRINEKLF	TRBV6-5
ASSFWAGYGYT	TRBV5-1
ASSQTGTSGTQETQY	TRBV4-2
ASSPSGAGWIIDTQY	TRBV27
ASTPSGSVYEQF	TRBV28